These T cell receptor beta chains were read from a single sample in a study of shared clonotypes between healthy human individuals. Some clones are missing from TCRdb's copy, which holds only in-frame ones; the method was immunoSEQ multiplex PCR. The data contain some 700,000 clones, 90% of them singletons. Sample: memory CD8+ T cells from PBMCs. The receptor source for this set is a man between 18 and 35 years old in good health. Some clones in this sample may be carry-over from other donors' samples. The CDR3 runs from the conserved cysteine through the conserved F or W. Each record gives: CDR3 DNA, CDR3 protein, clone size, D gene, V gene, J gene. The D gene is left open where the match is weak. The listing skips clone size in some rows; elsewhere it reads once, few, many or a size class.

CDR3nt: TGTGCCTGGAGTGTATTGCCGGGAACATCCTACGAGCAGTACTTC; CDR3aa: CAWSVLPGTSYEQYF; abundance: -; d_gene: -; v_gene: TRBV30; j_gene: TRBJ2-7
CDR3nt: TGTGCCAGCGGATATATTAGCTTAAATGAGCAGTTCTTC; CDR3aa: CASGYISLNEQFF; abundance: -; d_gene: -; v_gene: TRBV27; j_gene: TRBJ2-1
CDR3nt: TGTGCCAGCAGCTTGGGAAGGGCCTACGAGCAGTACTTC; CDR3aa: CASSLGRAYEQYF; abundance: -; d_gene: -; v_gene: TRBV11-2; j_gene: TRBJ2-7
CDR3nt: TGTGCCGTCCGAGGTCCGCCGGATACGCAGTATTTT; CDR3aa: CAVRGPPDTQYF; abundance: -; d_gene: -; v_gene: TRBV13; j_gene: TRBJ2-3
CDR3nt: TGTGCCAGCACCCCAGGGAACACTGAAGCTTTCTTT; CDR3aa: CASTPGNTEAFF; abundance: -; d_gene: -; v_gene: TRBV6-5; j_gene: TRBJ1-1
CDR3nt: TGTGCCTGGAGAGCAACAGGGGAACAGCCCCAGCATTTT; CDR3aa: CAWRATGEQPQHF; abundance: -; d_gene: TRBD1; v_gene: TRBV30; j_gene: TRBJ1-5
CDR3nt: TGTGCCTGGATAGGGGGGGAGAGCTCCTACAATGAGCAGTTCTTC; CDR3aa: CAWIGGESSYNEQFF; abundance: -; d_gene: -; v_gene: TRBV30; j_gene: TRBJ2-1
CDR3nt: TGTGCCAGCAGCGCCCGGAGGTCGAACACTGAAGCTTTCTTT; CDR3aa: CASSARRSNTEAFF; abundance: -; d_gene: -; v_gene: TRBV7-2; j_gene: TRBJ1-1
CDR3nt: TGTGCCAGCAGTATGACAGGGGGACAGACTCAGCCCCAGCATTTT; CDR3aa: CASSMTGGQTQPQHF; abundance: -; d_gene: TRBD1; v_gene: TRBV28; j_gene: TRBJ1-5
CDR3nt: TGTGCCAGCAGGCTGGACAGGGGTTACGAGCAGTACTTC; CDR3aa: CASRLDRGYEQYF; abundance: -; d_gene: TRBD1; v_gene: TRBV27; j_gene: TRBJ2-7
CDR3nt: TGTGCCAGCAGTGCCCTCACGGTGGACCCTAAACTATTCTCTGGAAACACCATATATTTT; CDR3aa: CASSALTVDPKLFSGNTIYF; abundance: -; d_gene: -; v_gene: TRBV27; j_gene: TRBJ1-3
CDR3nt: TGTGCCAGCAGTCTCAGGGGAAATGAGCAGTTCTTC; CDR3aa: CASSLRGNEQFF; abundance: -; d_gene: -; v_gene: TRBV27; j_gene: TRBJ2-1
CDR3nt: TGTGCCAGCAGCGTAGCTGGGGGATCCCAGCCCCAGCATTTT; CDR3aa: CASSVAGGSQPQHF; abundance: few; d_gene: -; v_gene: TRBV9; j_gene: TRBJ1-5
CDR3nt: TGTGCCAGCAGCCAAGGTCTAGCGGGATACGAGCAGTACTTC; CDR3aa: CASSQGLAGYEQYF; abundance: -; d_gene: TRBD2; v_gene: TRBV4-2; j_gene: TRBJ2-7
CDR3nt: TGCAGCGTTGAAGGGGCTGCCGGGGAGCAGTACTTC; CDR3aa: CSVEGAAGEQYF; abundance: -; d_gene: -; v_gene: TRBV29-1; j_gene: TRBJ2-7
CDR3nt: TGTGCCAGCAGCCCGACGACGACGGCCCCAGCTTTCTTT; CDR3aa: CASSPTTTAPAFF; abundance: once; d_gene: -; v_gene: TRBV11-2; j_gene: TRBJ1-1
CDR3nt: TGTGCCTGGAGGGTGACTAACACCAAACCCACAGATACGCAGTATTTT; CDR3aa: CAWRVTNTKPTDTQYF; abundance: -; d_gene: -; v_gene: TRBV30; j_gene: TRBJ2-3
CDR3nt: TGTGCCAGCAGTTTCCCAGGTAGCTCTGGAAACACCATATATTTT; CDR3aa: CASSFPGSSGNTIYF; abundance: -; d_gene: -; v_gene: TRBV28; j_gene: TRBJ1-3
CDR3nt: TGTGCCAGCACCCCTCGTAGCGGATCAACTAATGAAAAACTGTTTTTT; CDR3aa: CASTPRSGSTNEKLFF; abundance: -; d_gene: -; v_gene: TRBV11-2; j_gene: TRBJ1-4
CDR3nt: TGTGCCAGCAGCCTCCCGGACCCGGCGCGGGCCTACGAGCAGTACTTC; CDR3aa: CASSLPDPARAYEQYF; abundance: -; d_gene: -; v_gene: TRBV7-9; j_gene: TRBJ2-7
CDR3nt: TGTGCCAGCAGCGGGTCAGGGTCGTCTGCCTTGGATACGCAGTATTTT; CDR3aa: CASSGSGSSALDTQYF; abundance: -; d_gene: -; v_gene: TRBV9; j_gene: TRBJ2-3
CDR3nt: TGTGCCAGCAGTTACCTAGCGGGAGGGGGTATGAACACCGGGGAGCTGTTTTTT; CDR3aa: CASSYLAGGGMNTGELFF; abundance: -; d_gene: TRBD2; v_gene: TRBV27; j_gene: TRBJ2-2
CDR3nt: TGCGCCAGCAGCCAAGATTTTAGCGGAAACTACGAGCAGTACTTC; CDR3aa: CASSQDFSGNYEQYF; abundance: -; d_gene: -; v_gene: TRBV4-3; j_gene: TRBJ2-7
CDR3nt: TGTGCCAGCAGTGAGGGACAGAACCCTAGCACAGATACGCAGTATTTT; CDR3aa: CASSEGQNPSTDTQYF; abundance: -; d_gene: TRBD1; v_gene: TRBV6-1; j_gene: TRBJ2-3
CDR3nt: TGTGCCAGCAGCGGCCAGAGGAACTCCTACAATGAGCAGTTCTTC; CDR3aa: CASSGQRNSYNEQFF; abundance: -; d_gene: -; v_gene: TRBV9; j_gene: TRBJ2-1
CDR3nt: TGTGCCAGCAGCCAGGACCAAGAGGTAATCGCCAAAAACATTCAGTACTTC; CDR3aa: CASSQDQEVIAKNIQYF; abundance: -; d_gene: -; v_gene: TRBV7-9; j_gene: TRBJ2-4
CDR3nt: TGTGCCAGCACCTCTCTGGTACGGACAGGGCCTTATGGCTACACCTTC; CDR3aa: CASTSLVRTGPYGYTF; abundance: -; d_gene: TRBD1; v_gene: TRBV28; j_gene: TRBJ1-2
CDR3nt: TGTGCCAGCAGCCAAGGGGGTAAGGGGGCTTACAATGAGCAGTTCTTC; CDR3aa: CASSQGGKGAYNEQFF; abundance: -; d_gene: TRBD1; v_gene: TRBV14; j_gene: TRBJ2-1
CDR3nt: TGTGCCAGCAGTTTTGGAGGGTTCGGGGAGCTGTTTTTT; CDR3aa: CASSFGGFGELFF; abundance: -; d_gene: -; v_gene: TRBV28; j_gene: TRBJ2-2
CDR3nt: TGTGCCAGTAGAGGAGGCAGCTTGCCCTATGAAAAACTGTTTTTT; CDR3aa: CASRGGSLPYEKLFF; abundance: -; d_gene: -; v_gene: TRBV19; j_gene: TRBJ1-4
CDR3nt: TGTGCCAGCATGATGAGACAGCGGGGAGCCCACAATGAGCAGTTCTTC; CDR3aa: CASMMRQRGAHNEQFF; abundance: -; d_gene: TRBD2; v_gene: TRBV6-6; j_gene: TRBJ2-1
CDR3nt: TGTGCCAGCAGCAAACCGCGGGAGCACGAGCAGTACTTC; CDR3aa: CASSKPREHEQYF; abundance: -; d_gene: TRBD2; v_gene: TRBV7-9; j_gene: TRBJ2-7
CDR3nt: TGTGCCAGCAGTTTCGGGGGGCTCGGCGAGCAGTACTTC; CDR3aa: CASSFGGLGEQYF; abundance: -; d_gene: -; v_gene: TRBV28; j_gene: TRBJ2-7
CDR3nt: TGTGCCACCAGCAGAGTTCGCGGAGAACCGAACAATGAGCAGTTCTTC; CDR3aa: CATSRVRGEPNNEQFF; abundance: -; d_gene: -; v_gene: TRBV15; j_gene: TRBJ2-1
CDR3nt: TGTGCCAGCAGTTGGGAGCGGCAGGTCAATCAGCCCCAGCATTTT; CDR3aa: CASSWERQVNQPQHF; abundance: once; d_gene: -; v_gene: TRBV28; j_gene: TRBJ1-5
CDR3nt: TGTGCCATTCAGCGGGAGGGCAACATAGGTGAGCAGTTCTTC; CDR3aa: CAIQREGNIGEQFF; abundance: -; d_gene: TRBD2; v_gene: TRBV2; j_gene: TRBJ2-1
CDR3nt: TGTGCCAGCAGCTCAAGACTTAGCGGGACCCAAGAGACCCAGTACTTC; CDR3aa: CASSSRLSGTQETQYF; abundance: -; d_gene: TRBD2; v_gene: TRBV7-2; j_gene: TRBJ2-5
CDR3nt: TGTGCCAGCAGTTTATTGGGACTAGCGGGACTTGACGAGCAGTACTTC; CDR3aa: CASSLLGLAGLDEQYF; abundance: -; d_gene: TRBD2; v_gene: TRBV27; j_gene: TRBJ2-7
CDR3nt: TGCGCCAGCAGCCAAGTGGGGGGAGGGGAGCAGTACTTC; CDR3aa: CASSQVGGGEQYF; abundance: once; d_gene: TRBD2; v_gene: TRBV4-1; j_gene: TRBJ2-7
CDR3nt: TGTGCCAGCAGCGTAGTCGATTGGGGCGAGCAGTACTTC; CDR3aa: CASSVVDWGEQYF; abundance: -; d_gene: -; v_gene: TRBV9; j_gene: TRBJ2-7
CDR3nt: TGTGCCAGCAGTGAAGTACCGCCGGCCGGGGAGCAGTTCTTC; CDR3aa: CASSEVPPAGEQFF; abundance: -; d_gene: -; v_gene: TRBV2; j_gene: TRBJ2-1
CDR3nt: TGTGCCAGCCAAGTGGGGGGTAGCAATCAGCCCCAGCATTTT; CDR3aa: CASQVGGSNQPQHF; abundance: -; d_gene: -; v_gene: TRBV27; j_gene: TRBJ1-5
CDR3nt: TGTGCCAGCAGCTCCGGACCGAATGGCTACACCTTC; CDR3aa: CASSSGPNGYTF; abundance: -; d_gene: -; v_gene: TRBV27; j_gene: TRBJ1-2
CDR3nt: TGTGCCAGCAGCCTTACTCCAGACACTGAAGCTTTCTTT; CDR3aa: CASSLTPDTEAFF; abundance: -; d_gene: -; v_gene: TRBV14; j_gene: TRBJ1-1
CDR3nt: TGTGCCACCAGCAGAAAGACAGCCAACAATGAGCAGTTCTTC; CDR3aa: CATSRKTANNEQFF; abundance: -; d_gene: -; v_gene: TRBV15; j_gene: TRBJ2-1
CDR3nt: TGTGCCAGCAGTTCGGACGCTTCTAATTCACCCCTCCACTTT; CDR3aa: CASSSDASNSPLHF; abundance: -; d_gene: -; v_gene: TRBV28; j_gene: TRBJ1-6
CDR3nt: TGTGCCAGCAGACAGACAGGGAACTCTGAAGCTTTCTTT; CDR3aa: CASRQTGNSEAFF; abundance: -; d_gene: TRBD1; v_gene: TRBV13; j_gene: TRBJ1-1
CDR3nt: TGTGCCAGCAGTTACCTAAACCCGCATGAAAAACTGTTTTTT; CDR3aa: CASSYLNPHEKLFF; abundance: -; d_gene: -; v_gene: TRBV6-5; j_gene: TRBJ1-4
CDR3nt: TGTGCCTGGAGGACAGGGCCGAATTCACCCCTCCACTTT; CDR3aa: CAWRTGPNSPLHF; abundance: -; d_gene: TRBD1; v_gene: TRBV30; j_gene: TRBJ1-6
CDR3nt: TGTGCCAGCAGTGAAGAAGCAGGGACAGGGGGGGATCAGCCCCAGCATTTT; CDR3aa: CASSEEAGTGGDQPQHF; abundance: many; d_gene: TRBD1; v_gene: TRBV6-1; j_gene: TRBJ1-5
CDR3nt: TGTGCCAGCAGCGAGGGGACAGGGAAGGGCTATGGCTACACCTTC; CDR3aa: CASSEGTGKGYGYTF; abundance: -; d_gene: TRBD1; v_gene: TRBV7-8; j_gene: TRBJ1-2
CDR3nt: TGTGCCAGCAGTCTTCGGACAGGTTGGGGCTATGGCTACACCTTC; CDR3aa: CASSLRTGWGYGYTF; abundance: -; d_gene: TRBD1; v_gene: TRBV27; j_gene: TRBJ1-2
CDR3nt: TGTGCCAGCGGGCTAGCGGGACACACCGGGGAGCTGTTTTTT; CDR3aa: CASGLAGHTGELFF; abundance: once; d_gene: TRBD2; v_gene: TRBV27; j_gene: TRBJ2-2
CDR3nt: TGTGCCAGCAGCTTAAGGGACAGGAGCCCCTACGAGCAGTACTTC; CDR3aa: CASSLRDRSPYEQYF; abundance: -; d_gene: TRBD1; v_gene: TRBV7-9; j_gene: TRBJ2-7
CDR3nt: TGTGCCAGCAGTCTAGGGGGAGGGATCCATCAGCCCCAGCATTTT; CDR3aa: CASSLGGGIHQPQHF; abundance: -; d_gene: -; v_gene: TRBV9; j_gene: TRBJ1-5
CDR3nt: TGTGCCAGCAGCTTACGTAGGGACAGCCCCTCTGGAAACACCATATATTTT; CDR3aa: CASSLRRDSPSGNTIYF; abundance: -; d_gene: TRBD1; v_gene: TRBV7-3; j_gene: TRBJ1-3
CDR3nt: TGTGCTAGTGGTTTGGCTTATAGGGGGTTGGGGGATGAGCAGTTCTTC; CDR3aa: CASGLAYRGLGDEQFF; abundance: -; d_gene: -; v_gene: TRBV12-5; j_gene: TRBJ2-1
CDR3nt: TGTGCCAGCATAGGGGGGGTACGGTACACTGAAGCTTTCTTT; CDR3aa: CASIGGVRYTEAFF; abundance: -; d_gene: -; v_gene: TRBV27; j_gene: TRBJ1-1
CDR3nt: TGCAGTGGAAAAGGAGGCTACACCTTC; CDR3aa: CSGKGGYTF; abundance: once; d_gene: -; v_gene: TRBV20-1; j_gene: TRBJ1-2
CDR3nt: TGCGCCAGCAGCAGTGACAGGGGGAGTTACAATGAGCAGTTCTTC; CDR3aa: CASSSDRGSYNEQFF; abundance: -; d_gene: TRBD1; v_gene: TRBV5-1; j_gene: TRBJ2-1